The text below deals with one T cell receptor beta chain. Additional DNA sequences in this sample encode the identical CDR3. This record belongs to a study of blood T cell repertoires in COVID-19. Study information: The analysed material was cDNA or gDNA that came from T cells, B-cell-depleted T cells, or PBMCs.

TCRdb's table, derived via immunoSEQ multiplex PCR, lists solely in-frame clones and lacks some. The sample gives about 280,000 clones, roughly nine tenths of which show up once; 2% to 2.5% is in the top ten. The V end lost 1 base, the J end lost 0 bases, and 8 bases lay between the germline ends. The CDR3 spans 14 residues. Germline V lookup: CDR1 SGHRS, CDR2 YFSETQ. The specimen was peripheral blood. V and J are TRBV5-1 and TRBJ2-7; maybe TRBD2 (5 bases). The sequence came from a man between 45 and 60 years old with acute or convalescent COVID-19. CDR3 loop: CASSLSGSSYEQYF. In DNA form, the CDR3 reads TGCGCCAGCAGCTTGTCTGGGAGCTCCTACGAGCAGTACTTC.